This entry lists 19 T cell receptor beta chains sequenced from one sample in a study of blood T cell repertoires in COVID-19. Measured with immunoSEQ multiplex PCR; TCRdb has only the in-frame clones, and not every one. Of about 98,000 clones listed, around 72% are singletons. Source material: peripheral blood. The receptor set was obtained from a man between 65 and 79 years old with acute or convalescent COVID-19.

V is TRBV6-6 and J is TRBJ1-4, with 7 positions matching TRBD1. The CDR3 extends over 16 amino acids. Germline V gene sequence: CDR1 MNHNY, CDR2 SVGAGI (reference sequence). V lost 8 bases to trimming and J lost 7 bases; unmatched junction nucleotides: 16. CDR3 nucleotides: TGTGCCAGCGGGCACCAAGGGGGCGCGGATAGTGAAAAACTGTTTTTT. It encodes CASGHQGGADSEKLFF.

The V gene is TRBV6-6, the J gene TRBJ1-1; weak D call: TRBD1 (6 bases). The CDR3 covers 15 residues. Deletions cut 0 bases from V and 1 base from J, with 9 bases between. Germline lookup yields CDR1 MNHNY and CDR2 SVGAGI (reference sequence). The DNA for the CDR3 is TGTGCCAGCAGTTACTCGGTCAGGGGGAACACTGAAGCTTTCTTT. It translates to CASSYSVRGNTEAFF.

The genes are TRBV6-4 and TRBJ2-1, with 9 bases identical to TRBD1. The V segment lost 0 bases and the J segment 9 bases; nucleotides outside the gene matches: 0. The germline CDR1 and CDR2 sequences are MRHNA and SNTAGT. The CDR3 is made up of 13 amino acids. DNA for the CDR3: TGTGCCAGCAGTGACTCGGACAGGGGTGAGCAGTTCTTC. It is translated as CASSDSDRGEQFF.

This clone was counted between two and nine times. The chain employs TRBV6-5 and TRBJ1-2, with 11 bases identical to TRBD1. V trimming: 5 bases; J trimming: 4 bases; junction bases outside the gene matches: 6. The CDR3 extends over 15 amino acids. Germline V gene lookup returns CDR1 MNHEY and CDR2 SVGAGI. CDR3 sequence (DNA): TGTGCCAGCAGTATGGCGGGACAGGGGGTCTATGGCTACACCTTC. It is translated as CASSMAGQGVYGYTF.

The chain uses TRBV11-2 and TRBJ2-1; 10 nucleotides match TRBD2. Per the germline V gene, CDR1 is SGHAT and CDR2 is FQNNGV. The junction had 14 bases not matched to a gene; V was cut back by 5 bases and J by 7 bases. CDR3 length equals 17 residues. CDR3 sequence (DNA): TGTGCCAGCAGCCTTGGGAGTAATAGCGGGGGGCGAAATGAGCAGTTCTTC. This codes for CASSLGSNSGGRNEQFF.

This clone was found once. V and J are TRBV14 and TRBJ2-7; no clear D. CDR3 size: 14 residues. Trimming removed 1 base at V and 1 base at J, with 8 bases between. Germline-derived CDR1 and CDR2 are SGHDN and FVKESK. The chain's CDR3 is CASSQAGGSYEQYF. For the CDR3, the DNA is TGTGCCAGCAGCCAAGCGGGTGGATCCTACGAGCAGTACTTC.

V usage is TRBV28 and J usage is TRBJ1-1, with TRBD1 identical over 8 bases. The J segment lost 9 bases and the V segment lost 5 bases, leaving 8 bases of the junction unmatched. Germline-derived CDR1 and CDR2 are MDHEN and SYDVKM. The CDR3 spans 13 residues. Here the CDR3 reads CASSPGQGTKAFF. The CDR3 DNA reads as TGTGCCAGCAGTCCAGGACAGGGCACCAAAGCTTTCTTT. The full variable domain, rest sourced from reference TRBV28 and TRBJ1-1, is DVKVTQSSRYLVKRTGEKVFLECVQDMDHENMFWYRQDPGLGLRLIYFSYDVKMKEKGDIPEGYSVSREKKERFSLILESASTNQTSMYLCASSPGQGTKAFFGQGTRLTVV.

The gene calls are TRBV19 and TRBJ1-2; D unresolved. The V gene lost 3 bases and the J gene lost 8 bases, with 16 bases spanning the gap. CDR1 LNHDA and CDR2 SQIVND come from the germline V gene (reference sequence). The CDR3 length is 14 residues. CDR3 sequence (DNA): TGTGCCAGTAGTATTGGACCTCTGGAGGGAGGCTACACCTTC. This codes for CASSIGPLEGGYTF.

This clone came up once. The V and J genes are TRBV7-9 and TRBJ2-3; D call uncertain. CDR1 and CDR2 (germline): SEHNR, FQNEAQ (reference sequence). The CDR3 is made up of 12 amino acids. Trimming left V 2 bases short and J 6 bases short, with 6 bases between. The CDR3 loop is CASSLTGDTQYF. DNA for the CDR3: TGTGCCAGCAGCTTAACCGGGGATACGCAGTATTTT.

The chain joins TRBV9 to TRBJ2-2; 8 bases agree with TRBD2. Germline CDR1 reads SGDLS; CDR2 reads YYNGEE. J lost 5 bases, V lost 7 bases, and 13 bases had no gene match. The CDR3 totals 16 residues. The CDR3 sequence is CASRGGREAFTGELFF. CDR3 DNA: TGTGCCAGCCGTGGCGGGCGGGAGGCCTTTACCGGGGAGCTGTTTTTT.

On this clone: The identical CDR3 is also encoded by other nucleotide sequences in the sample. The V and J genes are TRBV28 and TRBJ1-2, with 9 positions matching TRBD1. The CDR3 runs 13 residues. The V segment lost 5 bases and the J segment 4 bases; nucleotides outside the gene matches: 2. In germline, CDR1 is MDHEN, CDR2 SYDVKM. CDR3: CASSLGQGYGYTF. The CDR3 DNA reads TGTGCCAGCAGTCTGGGACAGGGCTATGGCTACACCTTC.

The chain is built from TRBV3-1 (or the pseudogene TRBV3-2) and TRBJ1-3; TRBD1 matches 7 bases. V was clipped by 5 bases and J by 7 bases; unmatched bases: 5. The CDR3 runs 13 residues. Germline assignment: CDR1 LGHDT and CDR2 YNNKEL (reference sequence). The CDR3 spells CASSVGRGNTIYF. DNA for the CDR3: TGTGCCAGCAGCGTCGGCAGGGGGAACACCATATATTTT.

CDR3 nucleotide sequence: TGTGCCAGCTCACCGCCGGCTAGCGGGTCCACCGGGGAGCTGTTTTTT. Amino acids: CASSPPASGSTGELFF. The chain uses TRBV18 and TRBJ2-2, with 8 bases that match TRBD2. This CDR3 has 16 residues. CDR1 is KGHSH, CDR2 LQKENI, per germline. V lost 3 bases, J lost 4 bases, and 7 bases stayed unmatched.

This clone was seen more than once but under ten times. CDR3 sequence reads: CASIRLDNEQFF. The CDR3 DNA sequence: TGTGCCAGCATCCGACTCGACAATGAGCAGTTCTTC. V is TRBV21-1 and J is TRBJ2-1; the tabulated D call, TRBD2, remains unverified against the DNA. TRBV21-1 constitutes a pseudogene. The CDR3 loop spans 12 amino acids.

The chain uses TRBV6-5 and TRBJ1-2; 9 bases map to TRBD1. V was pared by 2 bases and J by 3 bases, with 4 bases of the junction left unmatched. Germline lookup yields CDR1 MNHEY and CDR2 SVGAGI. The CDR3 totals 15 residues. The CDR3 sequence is CASSYLRDRDYGYTF. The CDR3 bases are TGTGCCAGCAGTTACCTCCGGGACAGGGACTATGGCTACACCTTC.

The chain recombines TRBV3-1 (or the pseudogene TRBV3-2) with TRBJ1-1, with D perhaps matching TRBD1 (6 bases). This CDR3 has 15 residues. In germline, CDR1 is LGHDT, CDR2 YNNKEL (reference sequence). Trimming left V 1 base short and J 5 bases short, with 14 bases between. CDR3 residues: CASSQAWGRGTEAFF. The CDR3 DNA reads TGTGCCAGCAGCCAAGCTTGGGGGAGGGGGACTGAAGCTTTCTTT.

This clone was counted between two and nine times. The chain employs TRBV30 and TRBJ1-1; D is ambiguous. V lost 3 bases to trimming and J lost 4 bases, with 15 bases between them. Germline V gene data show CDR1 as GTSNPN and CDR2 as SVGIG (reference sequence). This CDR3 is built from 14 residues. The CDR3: CAWRVRAVRTEAFF. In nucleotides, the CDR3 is TGTGCCTGGAGGGTGAGGGCGGTGCGCACTGAAGCTTTCTTT.

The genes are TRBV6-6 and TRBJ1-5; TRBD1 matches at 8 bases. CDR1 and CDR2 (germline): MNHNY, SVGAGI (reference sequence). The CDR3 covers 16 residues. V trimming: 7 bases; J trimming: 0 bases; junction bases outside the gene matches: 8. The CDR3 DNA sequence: TGTGCCAGCACCCCGCCGGGGACAGGTAGCAATCAGCCCCAGCATTTT. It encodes CASTPPGTGSNQPQHF.

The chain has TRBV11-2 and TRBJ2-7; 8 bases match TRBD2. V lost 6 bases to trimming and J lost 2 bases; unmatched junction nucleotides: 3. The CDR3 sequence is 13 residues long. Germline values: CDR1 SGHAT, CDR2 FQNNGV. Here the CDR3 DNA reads TGTGCCAGCAGGCGACTAGCGCCCTACGAGCAGTACTTC. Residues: CASRRLAPYEQYF. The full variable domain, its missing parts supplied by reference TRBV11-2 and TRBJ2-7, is EAGVAQSPRYKIIEKRQSVAFWCNPISGHATLYWYQQILGQGPKLLIQFQNNGVVDDSQLPKDRFSAERLKGVDSTLKIQPAKLEDSAVYLCASRRLAPYEQYFGPGTRLTVT.